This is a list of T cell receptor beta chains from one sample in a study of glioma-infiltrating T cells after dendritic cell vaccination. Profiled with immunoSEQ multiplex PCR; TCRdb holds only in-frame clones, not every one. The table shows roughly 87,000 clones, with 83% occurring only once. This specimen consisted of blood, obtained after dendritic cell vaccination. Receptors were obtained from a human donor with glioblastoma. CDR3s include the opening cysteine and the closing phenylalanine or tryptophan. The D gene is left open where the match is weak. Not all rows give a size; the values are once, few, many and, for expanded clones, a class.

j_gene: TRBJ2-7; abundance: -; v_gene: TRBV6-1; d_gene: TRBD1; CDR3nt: TGTGCCAGCAGTATCGACAGGGAGTCCTACGAGCAGTACTTC; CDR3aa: CASSIDRESYEQYF
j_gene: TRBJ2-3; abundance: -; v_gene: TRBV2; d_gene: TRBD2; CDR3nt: TGTGCCAGCAGTGTACGGACTAGCGGGGGGCCCACTAGCACAGATACGCAGTATTTT; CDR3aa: CASSVRTSGGPTSTDTQYF
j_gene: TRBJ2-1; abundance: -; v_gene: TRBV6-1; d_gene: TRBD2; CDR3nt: TGTGCCAGCAGTGAAAGATTTCTAGCGGGGGGGACGAATGAGCAGTTCTTC; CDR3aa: CASSERFLAGGTNEQFF
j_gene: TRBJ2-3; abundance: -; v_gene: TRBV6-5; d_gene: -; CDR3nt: TGTGCCAGCAGTTACCAAACCGGTCAGGCAGCAGATACGCAGTATTTT; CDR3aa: CASSYQTGQAADTQYF
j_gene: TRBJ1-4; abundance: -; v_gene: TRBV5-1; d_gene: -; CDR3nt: TGCGCCAGCGGGGAGTCTAATGAAAAACTGTTTTTT; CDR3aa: CASGESNEKLFF
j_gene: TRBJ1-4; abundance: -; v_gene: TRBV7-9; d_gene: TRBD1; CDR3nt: TGTGCCAGCAGTCTTGGACAGGCAAGGGAAAAACTGTTTTTT; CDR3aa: CASSLGQAREKLFF
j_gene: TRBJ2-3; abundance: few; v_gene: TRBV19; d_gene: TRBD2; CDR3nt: TGTGCCAGTAGTACGACTAGCGGGGGGGGCACGGATACGCAGTATTTT; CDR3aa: CASSTTSGGGTDTQYF
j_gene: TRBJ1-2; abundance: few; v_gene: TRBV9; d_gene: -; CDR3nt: TGTGCCAGCAGCCCCCCGGGACACCGAAGTAACTATGGCTACACCTTC; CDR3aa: CASSPPGHRSNYGYTF
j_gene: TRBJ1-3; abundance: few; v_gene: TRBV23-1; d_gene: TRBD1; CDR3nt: TGCGCGCCCACTTTCAGGGGGCGGGGAAACACCATATATTTT; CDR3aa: CAPTFRGRGNTIYF
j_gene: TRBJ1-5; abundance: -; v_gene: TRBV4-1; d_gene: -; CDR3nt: TGCGCCAGCAGCCAAGGAGTACAGGGCAATCAGCCCCAGCATTTT; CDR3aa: CASSQGVQGNQPQHF
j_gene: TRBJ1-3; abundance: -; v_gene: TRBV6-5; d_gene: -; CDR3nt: TGTGCCAGCAGGACCAATCAGGGTACTGGAAACACCATATATTTT; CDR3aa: CASRTNQGTGNTIYF
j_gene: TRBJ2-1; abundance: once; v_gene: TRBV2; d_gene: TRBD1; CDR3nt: TGTGCCAGCAGTTACAGGGGGTTGAGTAATGAGCAGTTCTTC; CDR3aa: CASSYRGLSNEQFF
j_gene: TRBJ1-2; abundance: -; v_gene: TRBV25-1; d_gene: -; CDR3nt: TGTGCCAGCAGTGAATACCGGGAGCTTAACTATGGCTACACCTTC; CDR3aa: CASSEYRELNYGYTF
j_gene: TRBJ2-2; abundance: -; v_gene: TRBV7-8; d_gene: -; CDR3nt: TGTGCCGGAATGGGGGGGGCCCTCACCGGGGAGCTGTTTTTT; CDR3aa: CAGMGGALTGELFF
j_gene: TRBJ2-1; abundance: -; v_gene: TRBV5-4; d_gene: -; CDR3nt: TGTGCCAGCAGCTTGACAGGGAACGGTGAGCAGTTCTTC; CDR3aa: CASSLTGNGEQFF
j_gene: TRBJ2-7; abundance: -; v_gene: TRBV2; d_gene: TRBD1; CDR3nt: TGTGCCAGCAGGGTGACAGGGGGCCAGTACGAGCAGTACTTC; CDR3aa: CASRVTGGQYEQYF
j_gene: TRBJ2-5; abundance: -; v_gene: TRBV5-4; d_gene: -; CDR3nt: TGTGCCACTCTCATTGGAGGGGCAGCTCCTGGGAAGACCCAGTACTTC; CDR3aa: CATLIGGAAPGKTQYF
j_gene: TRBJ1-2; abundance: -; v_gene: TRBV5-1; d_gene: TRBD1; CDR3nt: TGCGCCAGCAGCTTGGGTGACAGGGACATAGGGGGCTACACCTTC; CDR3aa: CASSLGDRDIGGYTF
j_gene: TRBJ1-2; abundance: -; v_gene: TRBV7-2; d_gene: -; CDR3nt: TGTGCCAGCAGCTTAAGTAACAGGGAAGGAGGCTACACCTTC; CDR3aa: CASSLSNREGGYTF
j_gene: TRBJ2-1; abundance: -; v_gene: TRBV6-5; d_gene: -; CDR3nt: TGTGCCAGCAGGCGGACCAAGAGGGAGTTCAATGAGCAGTTCTTC; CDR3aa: CASRRTKREFNEQFF